A single sample is the source of the 18 T cell receptor beta chains below, sequenced in a study of shared clonotypes between healthy human individuals. Produced via immunoSEQ multiplex PCR; TCRdb's table is partial and in-frame only. Seen here are a few million clones, approximately 93% observed once, and the top ten hold 0.39%. Input material: naive CD4+ T cells from PBMCs. Subset meaning: CD45RA+ positively selected. The receptors were gathered from a young man in good health. Some clones in this sample may be carry-over from other donors' samples.

The chain combines TRBV5-1 with TRBJ2-1; D remains ambiguous. Between the trimmed V and J ends, which lost 0 bases and 0 bases, there was a span of 7 bases. The CDR3 is 15 residues long. Germline CDR1 reads SGHRS; CDR2 reads YFSETQ. The CDR3: CASSLVRFSYNEQFF. The CDR3 DNA reads as TGCGCCAGCAGCTTGGTCCGATTCTCCTACAATGAGCAGTTCTTC.

The chain links TRBV7-8 to TRBJ2-1; TRBD2 might be the D (7 bases). Germline V lookup: CDR1 SGHVS, CDR2 FQNEAQ. This CDR3 comprises 17 residues. The V end was cut by 2 bases, the J end by 2 bases, with 16 bases between. The CDR3 here is CASSLKMRGRAYNEQFF. For the CDR3, the DNA is TGTGCCAGCAGCTTAAAAATGAGGGGGAGGGCCTACAATGAGCAGTTCTTC. Filled out from reference TRBV7-8 and TRBJ2-1, the complete variable domain reads GAGVSQSPRYKVAKRGQDVALRCDPISGHVSLFWYQQALGQGPEFLTYFQNEAQLDKSGLPSDRFFAERPEGSVSTLKIQRTQQEDSAVYLCASSLKMRGRAYNEQFFGPGTRLTVL.

The chain combines TRBV7-9 with TRBJ1-4, with 8 positions matching TRBD1. After removal of 5 bases from V and 0 bases from J, the junction contained 8 bases not matched to a gene. There are 17 residues in the CDR3. Germline V gives CDR1 SEHNR, CDR2 FQNEAQ (reference sequence). The CDR3 DNA reads TGTGCCAGCAGCAAGCGGGACAGGATTTCAACTAATGAAAAACTGTTTTTT. This codes for CASSKRDRISTNEKLFF.

The rearrangement links TRBV5-4 to TRBJ2-7, with a weak D call TRBD2 (6 bases). This CDR3 is built from 14 residues. The germline CDR1 and CDR2 sequences are SGHNT and YYREEE (reference sequence). V dropped 4 bases and J dropped 4 bases, with 15 bases sitting between them. The CDR3 DNA is TGTGCCAGCAGCCGGGCCTTGGAGGGATACGAGCAGTACTTC. The encoded protein is CASSRALEGYEQYF. The entire variable domain, with the rest obtained from reference TRBV5-4 and TRBJ2-7, is as follows: ETGVTQSPTHLIKTRGQQVTLRCSSQSGHNTVSWYQQALGQGPQFIFQYYREEENGRGNFPPRFSGLQFPNYSSELNVNALELDDSALYLCASSRALEGYEQYFGPGTRLTVT.

Turning to this clone: Within the sample, other DNA sequences also encode this same CDR3. This chain uses TRBV7-2 with TRBJ1-1; D remains ambiguous. CDR1 and CDR2 from the germline V gene are SGHTA and FQGNSA. Trimming left V 3 bases short and J 1 base short, with 9 bases between. The CDR3 covers 14 residues. The CDR3: CASSLRRGNTEAFF. As DNA, the CDR3 is TGTGCCAGCAGCTTGAGACGGGGGAACACTGAAGCTTTCTTT.

The V gene is TRBV4-2, the J gene TRBJ2-1; no firm D call. The germline CDR1 and CDR2 sequences are LGHNA and YNFKEQ. V dropped 4 bases and J dropped 4 bases, with 5 bases sitting between them. The length of the CDR3 is 12 residues. CDR3 nucleotide sequence: TGTGCCAGCAGCCCCTCATACAATGAGCAGTTCTTC. The encoded protein is CASSPSYNEQFF.

A remark on this clone: This sample includes further DNA sequences coding for the same CDR3. The chain joins TRBV9 to TRBJ2-2, with no clear D. The V gene lost 1 base and the J gene lost 1 base, with 8 bases spanning the gap. The CDR3 has 15 amino acids. The germline V gene encodes CDR1 SGDLS and CDR2 YYNGEE. The CDR3 nucleotides read TGTGCCAGCAGCGTATTTAGCAGGAACACCGGGGAGCTGTTTTTT. Translation gives CASSVFSRNTGELFF.

This chain joins TRBV2 and TRBJ2-7; no firm D call. The germline CDR1 and CDR2 sequences are SNHLY and FYNNEI. The CDR3 length is 14 residues. V shed 4 bases and J shed 2 bases, with 12 bases lying between them. CDR3 in amino acids: CASSGLMATYEQYF. The CDR3 DNA follows: TGTGCCAGCAGTGGGCTTATGGCGACCTACGAGCAGTACTTC.

This sequence joins TRBV28 and TRBJ1-2, with 8 bases aligning to TRBD1. V shed 5 bases, J shed 7 bases, and the junction held 12 bases outside the gene matches. The CDR3 extends over 15 amino acids. The germline gives CDR1 MDHEN, CDR2 SYDVKM. CDR3: CASSETGTGRGGYTF. For the CDR3, the DNA is TGTGCCAGCAGTGAAACCGGGACAGGAAGGGGTGGCTACACCTTC.

V gene TRBV5-6 combines with J gene TRBJ1-2, with unresolved D. CDR3 length: 13 residues. Between the trimmed V and J ends, which lost 4 bases and 0 bases, there was a span of 7 bases. Germline V CDR1 and CDR2: SGHDT, YYEEEE. The CDR3 loop reads CASSTGANYGYTF. The CDR3 DNA reads TGTGCCAGCAGCACCGGAGCTAACTATGGCTACACCTTC.

This clone was seen once. This chain uses TRBV5-1 with TRBJ2-2; the D call may be TRBD1 or TRBD2 (6 bases each). This CDR3 has 15 residues. With 2 bases removed from V and 5 bases from J, the gap between germline ends came to 13 bases. CDR1 and CDR2 (germline): SGHRS, YFSETQ. Here the CDR3 DNA reads TGCGCCAGCAGCTTCTGGCAGGGGAGGACCGGGGAGCTGTTTTTT. Translated, it gives CASSFWQGRTGELFF.

Only one count was recorded for this clone. Other DNA sequences of this sample code for an identical CDR3. The J gene is TRBJ2-7, the V gene TRBV18; TRBD2 might be the D (5 bases). V shed 3 bases and J shed 4 bases, with 7 bases lying between them. Per the germline V gene, CDR1 is KGHSH and CDR2 is LQKENI. The CDR3 is 12 residues long. DNA of the CDR3: TGTGCCAGCTCACCGGGCGGGTACGAGCAGTACTTC. This encodes CASSPGGYEQYF. Combining the CDR3 with reference TRBV18 and TRBJ2-7 gives the whole variable domain NAGVMQNPRHLVRRRGQEARLRCSPMKGHSHVYWYRQLPEEGLKFMVYLQKENIIDESGMPKERFSAEFPKEGPSILRIQQVVRGDSAAYFCASSPGGYEQYFGPGTRLTVT.

The count of this clone is one. The rearrangement joins TRBV5-1 to TRBJ2-1; the D call may be TRBD1 or TRBD2 (5 bases each). Trimming cost V 3 bases and J 0 bases, with 10 bases left between them. The CDR3 has 15 residues. CDR1 and CDR2 from the germline V gene are SGHRS and YFSETQ. The CDR3 protein is CASSSRDDSYNEQFF. CDR3 nucleotides: TGCGCCAGCAGCTCTCGGGACGACTCCTACAATGAGCAGTTCTTC.

V is TRBV4-3 and J is TRBJ2-1; 14 bases line up with TRBD2. CDR1 LGHNA and CDR2 YSLEER come from the germline V gene. This CDR3 is built from 16 residues. The trim removed 4 bases at V and 9 bases at J, leaving 8 bases unmatched. This CDR3 is CASSRGTSGRGGEQFF. The CDR3 DNA is TGCGCCAGCAGCCGGGGGACTAGCGGGAGAGGAGGTGAGCAGTTCTTC.

V usage is TRBV5-4 and J usage is TRBJ2-3; a possible D gene is TRBD2 (6 bases). Germline V CDR1 and CDR2: SGHNT, YYREEE (reference sequence). V was shortened by 1 base and J by 0 bases, with 12 bases between the two germline ends. The CDR3 has 16 residues. In nucleotides, the CDR3 is TGTGCCAGCAGCTTGTTTCGTGGGACTAGCACAGATACGCAGTATTTT. It codes for CASSLFRGTSTDTQYF.

The V gene is TRBV7-2, the J gene TRBJ2-5; TRBD2 might be the D (5 bases). V was pared by 3 bases and J by 2 bases, with 10 bases between. From germline, CDR1 is SGHTA and CDR2 FQGNSA. The CDR3 contains 14 residues. The CDR3 loop reads CASSLSGYQETQYF. The CDR3 DNA is TGTGCCAGCAGCTTGTCGGGATATCAAGAGACCCAGTACTTC.

The chain joins TRBV10-2 to TRBJ1-2; TRBD1 agrees at 7 bases. The ends lost 5 bases at V and 1 base at J; junction bases unmatched: 4. The CDR3 consists of 14 residues. Germline V gene lookup returns CDR1 WSHSY and CDR2 SAAADI. CDR3 sequence: CASSMGQFNYGYTF. CDR3 DNA sequence: TGCGCCAGCAGTATGGGACAGTTTAACTATGGCTACACCTTC.

The rearrangement links TRBV30 to TRBJ2-7; no reliable D call. The CDR3 spans 14 residues. Between the trimmed V and J ends, which lost 2 bases and 4 bases, there was a span of 15 bases. Germline lookup yields CDR1 GTSNPN and CDR2 SVGIG (reference sequence). CDR3 sequence reads: CAWSLGPPPYEQYF. The CDR3 DNA reads TGTGCCTGGAGTCTCGGCCCACCGCCATACGAGCAGTACTTC. Variable domain in full (rest from reference TRBV30 and TRBJ2-7): SQTIHQWPATLVQPVGSPLSLECTVEGTSNPNLYWYRQAAGRGLQLLFYSVGIGQISSEVPQNLSASRPQDRQFILSSKKLLLSDSGFYLCAWSLGPPPYEQYFGPGTRLTVT.